This T cell receptor (beta chain) emerged from a study of T-cell memory formation after mild COVID-19 (dated by TCRdb to the early 2020s). Background for the entire study: TCR sequence clusters from the two donors were found to be largely donor specific. Longitudinal TCRalpha and TCRbeta repertoire sequencing tracked T-cell clones expanding and contracting after mild COVID-19 in a couple of donors. Two young, previously healthy adult volunteers made up the cohort, one male and one female.

This clonotype was observed a handful of times. Its specific antigen is unknown. No per-base quality is available; no much larger clone lies one base away. From the cysteine through the phenylalanine, the CDR3 covers 17 amino acids. Only the CDR3 part of the read is kept: 51 bases, read in frame from the first base. Relative to germline, V is 4 bases shorter and J is 3 bases shorter, with 19 bases between their ends. The germline V gene supplies CDR1 KGHDR and CDR2 SFDVKD. The reads were generated on an Illumina NovaSeq 6000. TCRalpha and TCRbeta cDNA libraries were built by 5'RACE with constant-segment primers, adding sample barcodes and unique molecular identifiers. Trizol reagent was used to extract RNA from every sample. Amplification of the libraries took two PCR steps, and the second step added a second sample barcode plus Illumina TruSeq adapters. Libraries were sequenced on an Illumina NovaSeq with 2 x 150 bp paired-end reads. The study's processing was this. With migec v1.2.7, reads were demultiplexed and then collapsed into UMI-guided consensus sequences. Using mixcr v2.1.11, the UMI consensuses were aligned to TRA and TRB V and J templates and assembled into clonotypes. Expanded or contracted clonotypes were those called significant by both edgeR and NoisET, with noise models trained on biological replicates. For edgeR calls, a false discovery rate-adjusted p below 0.01 and a log2 fold-change threshold of 1 were applied. As an exploratory analysis of dynamics, max-normalized trajectories of the 1000 most abundant clonotypes were examined by PCA with hierarchical clustering. Each responding clone was given a CD4 or CD8 phenotype based on the CD4+ and CD8+ repertoires, which had been sequenced separately. TCRdb applied fastp at Q25 and MiXCR to the public reads, then kept only in-frame beta chains. Rows are unified per CDR3 protein, each entry keeping the most common DNA and genes. None of the V and J calls come from the authors' own analysis; TCRdb made them. The sample contains about 470,000 distinct CDR3 sequences, approximately 25% of them found a single time. Together, the top ten hold around 12% of the sample.

Ficoll-Paque density gradient centrifugation was the method used to isolate PBMCs. The investigation overall reported the following: Contracting CD4+ clones were located mainly in the CM and EM memory subsets, whereas CD8+ clones were found to be enriched in EMRA. The detection of some responding clones in pre-infection memory suggests that pre-existing cross-reactive memory T cells joined the SARS-CoV-2 response. The study included only a couple of mild cases, and larger cohorts that include severe cases with pre-infection samples were judged to be necessary. Balanced CD4/CD8 phenotypes were observed for clones contracting from day 15 to 85, whereas a bias towards CD4+ was observed for a second wave of clones expanding from day 15 to 37. The second-wave clones that peaked on day 37 were not confirmed to be SARS-CoV-2 specific.

The sequence came from an adult woman who had mild COVID-19 (a few samples of this study predate the infection). The sample titles of this study are shuffled in the database, so cell type and time point are left out; the donor was told from shared clones. The sample was PBMCs or a T cell subset sorted from them (not recorded which). The chain links TRBV24-1 with TRBJ2-3, with TRBD2 tentatively as D gene (6 bases match). The DNA sequence reads TGTGCCACCAGTGACAGAACCGCCGGGAGACCGACAGATACGCAGTATTTT. Translated, this gives CATSDRTAGRPTDTQYF.